Below are 4 T cell receptor beta chains sequenced from a single sample in a study of blood T cells in healthy people across ages. Combining a sample-barcoded 5' primer with a J-beta primer mix, a second PCR ran for about 6 to 12 cycles. TCRdb re-called the 5' RACE reads through MiXCR, storing one row per CDR3 protein. The profile covers around 1,100,000 distinct CDR3 sequences, with roughly two fifths appearing a single time and over 10% taken by the ten largest. Sequencing was done on a sample of blood. The receptors were sampled from a man between 18 and 29 years old in good health.

J is TRBJ2-6 and V is TRBV29-1; either TRBD1 or TRBD2 may fit D (5 bases each). The CDR3 length is 15 residues. Trimming stripped 7 bases from V and 0 bases from J, with 13 bases between. Germline CDR1 reads SQVTM; CDR2 reads ANQGSEA. The CDR3 DNA follows: TGCAGCGCTGGGGACGGCCACTCTGGGGCCAACGTCCTGACTTTC. Residues: CSAGDGHSGANVLTF.

On this clonotype itself: At one end the junction does not follow the germline gene, possibly because of a read error. The chain has TRBV12-3 or TRBV12-4 and TRBJ1-2; no clear D gene. This CDR3 is built from 14 residues. CDR3 DNA: TGTGCCAGCAGGCGATCGGGAACTAACTGTGGCTACACCTTC. This codes for CASRRSGTNCGYTF.

The chain carries TRBV6-2 or TRBV6-3 and TRBJ1-6; TRBD1 might be the D (5 bases). The CDR3 has 16 amino acids. Trimming stripped 5 bases from V and 6 bases from J, with 17 bases between. Germline-derived CDR1 and CDR2 are MNHEY and SVGEGT. CDR3: CASSPQEGRINSPLHF. CDR3 DNA: TGTGCCAGCAGTCCCCAAGAGGGACGGATTAATTCACCCCTCCACTTT.

Here the CDR3 reads CSVVTGVQGGELFF. The CDR3 DNA sequence: TGCAGCGTCGTGACAGGGGTTCAGGGCGGGGAGCTGTTTTTT. V gene TRBV29-1 combines with J gene TRBJ2-2; 8 bases match TRBD1. This CDR3 contains 14 residues. Unmatched junction bases numbered 10, after V lost 6 bases and J lost 7 bases. Germline V gives CDR1 SQVTM, CDR2 ANQGSEA.